The entry below gives a single T cell receptor (beta chain) sequence along with its context. Its specific antigen is unknown. Base qualities are not at hand, and no much larger clone is one base apart. The source of the sample is a study of blood T cell repertoires in COVID-19 (dated by TCRdb to 2018 to 2021). About the investigation overall: Samples covering the acute and convalescent phases of COVID-19 were provided by collaborators in the United States, Italy and Spain. Samples came from the ongoing ImmuneRACE study (first 160 participants) plus 1,254 subjects from 6 global collaborators. Where available, HLA class I and class II types were taken from metadata supplied by the sample provider and were not determined by assay-based typing. The repertoires were released in a freely available public database intended as a resource for research on the immune response to SARS-CoV-2. The sample metadata nearly always contained a de-identified subject ID, COVID-19 status, age in years and sex. The prospective study material was composed of cDNA or gDNA derived from T cells, B-cell-depleted T cells, or PBMCs. The dataset comprised deeply sampled blood TCRbeta repertoires from subjects exposed to, actively infected with, or recovered from COVID-19. General conclusions and limits of the study: Clinical and demographic metadata were provided uncurated, with the amount varying by source and participant.

The collaborating institutions used their own protocols to collect whole blood in K2EDTA tubes. For TCRbeta analysis, collaborators shipped samples as frozen whole blood, isolated PBMCs, or DNA extracted from either of those sample types. V drops 2 bases and J drops 3 bases, leaving 12 bases in between. CDR1 and CDR2 were assigned from the germline V gene as SGHTA and FQGTGA. From the cysteine through the phenylalanine, the CDR3 covers 15 amino acids. Here the CDR3 DNA is all that survives: 45 bases in frame from base 1. The immunoSEQ Assay, a bias-controlled multiplex PCR, was used to amplify TCRbeta CDR3 regions from genomic DNA. In the source study's methods: The number of nucleated cells in each sample was estimated by amplification of reference gene primers within the assay. Sequence reads were collapsed and filtered to measure the absolute abundance of every unique TCRbeta CDR3 rearrangement. For each sample, productive Simpson clonality was calculated as the square root of Simpson's diversity index over productive rearrangements. This immuneACCESS table, as held by TCRdb, lists in-frame sequences with V and J called but not all clones. Of the missing ones, under half trace to an unresolved V gene in checked studies; the others have no known cause. V, J and clone size are taken as reported in that table, and D and trimming were inferred from the DNA itself. Present in this sample are roughly 100,000 clones, roughly 90% of which were seen just once. In total, the top ten clones hold 6% to 6.5% of the sample.

The sequence came from a human donor in a cohort sampled during active COVID-19. The rearranged chain carries TRBV7-3 and TRBJ2-3, with a tentative D gene TRBD2 over 5 matching bases. Sequences were obtained from peripheral blood. The nucleotide sequence reads as follows: TGTGCCAGCAGCTTACGGGGTACTAAAACAGATACGCAGTATTTT. The encoded protein is CASSLRGTKTDTQYF.